Listed below are T cell receptor beta chains from one sample, sequenced in a study of radiation and T cells in renal cell carcinoma. The table came from immunoSEQ multiplex PCR; TCRdb's copy has only in-frame clones and leaves some out. Of 130,000 to 150,000 clones listed, over 75% are singletons. Sample: blood, taken from a patient whose treatment included radiotherapy and nephrectomy. The receptors stem from a woman between 50 and 59 years old with renal cell carcinoma. Both conserved end residues are part of each CDR3. D genes are given only for firm matches. Size is omitted from some rows. Given values are once, few, many or a class for expanded clones.

TRBJ1-2 | NA | NA | TRBV11-2 | CASSPLGMDNYGYTF | TGTGCCAGCAGCCCTCTCGGGATGGATAACTATGGCTACACCTTC
TRBJ2-1 | TRBD2 | NA | TRBV6-5 | CASSMGVAGYNEQFF | TGTGCCAGCAGCATGGGTGTAGCGGGGTACAATGAGCAGTTCTTC
TRBJ2-5 | NA | NA | TRBV11-2 | CASSLVEWETQYF | TGTGCCAGCAGCTTAGTGGAATGGGAGACCCAGTACTTC
TRBJ1-5 | NA | NA | TRBV12-5 | CASGSPGAHGPRQPQHF | TGTGCTAGTGGTTCACCCGGAGCGCACGGGCCCAGGCAGCCCCAGCATTTT
TRBJ2-7 | TRBD2 | NA | TRBV6-4 | CASSERASGVYEQYF | TGTGCCAGCAGTGAAAGGGCTAGCGGGGTCTACGAGCAGTACTTC
TRBJ1-4 | NA | once | TRBV6-1 | CASSEAQVANEKLFF | TGTGCCAGCAGTGAAGCGCAAGTTGCCAATGAAAAACTGTTTTTT
TRBJ2-7 | NA | NA | TRBV2 | CASSAQVTYEQYF | TGTGCCAGCAGTGCCCAGGTTACCTACGAGCAGTACTTC
TRBJ1-3 | NA | NA | TRBV11-3 | CASSLTGTSGNTIYF | TGTGCCAGCAGCTTAACAGGAACGTCTGGAAACACCATATATTTT
TRBJ1-4 | NA | NA | TRBV10-2 | CASRGSNEKLFF | TGCGCCAGCAGAGGTTCTAATGAAAAACTGTTTTTT
TRBJ1-2 | TRBD1 | NA | TRBV6-6 | CASIDRDRTNYGYTF | TGTGCCAGCATAGACCGGGACAGGACTAACTATGGCTACACCTTC
TRBJ2-3 | NA | NA | TRBV7-9 | CASSQRSGTDTQYF | TGTGCCAGCAGCCAGAGGTCCGGCACAGATACGCAGTATTTT
TRBJ2-3 | NA | NA | TRBV7-9 | CASSDSIAPAEDTQYF | TGTGCCAGCAGCGACTCTATAGCGCCCGCTGAGGATACGCAGTATTTT
TRBJ2-7 | TRBD1 | NA | TRBV6-6 | CASSYRDRGAYEQYF | TGTGCCAGCAGTTACAGGGACAGGGGGGCCTACGAGCAGTACTTC
TRBJ2-2 | NA | NA | TRBV5-1 | CASSLAFTGELFF | TGCGCCAGCAGCTTGGCCTTTACCGGGGAGCTGTTTTTT
TRBJ2-5 | TRBD1 | NA | TRBV12-5 | CASGLGTGQETQYF | TGTGCTAGTGGTTTGGGGACAGGCCAAGAGACCCAGTACTTC
TRBJ1-1 | NA | NA | TRBV9 | CASSVTGRTEAFF | TGTGCCAGCAGCGTAACAGGGAGGACTGAAGCTTTCTTT
TRBJ2-5 | NA | NA | TRBV29-1 | CSVTQGGAVGETQYF | TGCAGCGTTACCCAGGGGGGGGCCGTCGGTGAGACCCAGTACTTC
TRBJ1-5 | NA | NA | TRBV7-6 | CASSLAVGQPQHF | TGTGCCAGCAGCTTAGCCGTCGGACAGCCCCAGCATTTT
TRBJ1-1 | NA | NA | TRBV18 | CASSLPTRVTTEAFF | TGTGCCAGCTCACTACCCACCAGGGTTACCACTGAAGCTTTCTTT
TRBJ2-1 | NA | NA | TRBV19 | CASSLWGENNEQFF | TGTGCCAGTAGCCTCTGGGGGGAAAACAATGAGCAGTTCTTC